This T cell receptor (beta chain) was captured in a study of OX40 agonist ivuxolimab in advanced cancers. Study summary: An anti-OX40 (CD134) antibody with agonistic activity, ivuxolimab, was administered to patients. Dosing consisted of intravenous ivuxolimab at 0.01 to 10 mg/kg every 2 weeks. Study observations and caveats: Clonal expansion among partial responders at 0.1-3.0 mg/kg ranked near the lowest. Clones of CD4+ and CD8+ blood T cells grew by week 6 at doses of 0.1 to 3.0 mg/kg.

This CDR3 contains 14 residues. The V gene end was trimmed by 5 bases and the J gene end by 2 bases; junction bases not matched to a gene: 5. The germline V gene has CDR1 MNHEY and CDR2 SVGAGI. Clones were sequenced by immunoSEQ multiplex PCR, and TCRdb holds only the in-frame ones, with some missing. The sample yields about 70,000 clones, roughly 89% seen once. To note about this clone: Its antigen is undetermined.

V and J are TRBV6-5 and TRBJ2-7, with TRBD2 identical over 8 bases. This specimen consisted of CD4+ or CD8+ T cells sorted from blood, obtained in a trial of the OX40 agonist ivuxolimab. The clonotype was recovered from an adult with an advanced solid tumor such as melanoma, head and neck, liver or kidney cancer. The CDR3 here is CASSGAGATYEQYF. As DNA, the CDR3 is TGTGCCAGCAGTGGAGCGGGGGCAACCTACGAGCAGTACTTC.